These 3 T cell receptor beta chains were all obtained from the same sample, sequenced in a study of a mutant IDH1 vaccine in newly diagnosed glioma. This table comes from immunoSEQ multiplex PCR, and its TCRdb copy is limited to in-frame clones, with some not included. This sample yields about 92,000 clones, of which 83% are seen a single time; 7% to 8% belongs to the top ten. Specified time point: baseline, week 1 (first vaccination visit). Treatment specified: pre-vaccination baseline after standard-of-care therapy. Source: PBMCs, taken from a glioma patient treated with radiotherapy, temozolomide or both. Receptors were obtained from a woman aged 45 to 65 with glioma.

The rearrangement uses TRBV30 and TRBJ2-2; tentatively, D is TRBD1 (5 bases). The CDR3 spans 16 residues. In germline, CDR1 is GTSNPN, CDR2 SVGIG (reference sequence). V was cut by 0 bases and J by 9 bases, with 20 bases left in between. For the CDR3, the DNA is TGTGCCTGGAGTGTACTCAGGGTATCTCCACGGAGGGAGCTGTTTTTT. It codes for CAWSVLRVSPRRELFF.

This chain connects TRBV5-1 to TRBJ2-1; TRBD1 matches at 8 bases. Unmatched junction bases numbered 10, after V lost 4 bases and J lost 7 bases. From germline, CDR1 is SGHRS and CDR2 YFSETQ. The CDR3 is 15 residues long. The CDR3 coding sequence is TGCGCCAGCAGCCCGAGCACAGGGGGATCAAATGAGCAGTTCTTC. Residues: CASSPSTGGSNEQFF.

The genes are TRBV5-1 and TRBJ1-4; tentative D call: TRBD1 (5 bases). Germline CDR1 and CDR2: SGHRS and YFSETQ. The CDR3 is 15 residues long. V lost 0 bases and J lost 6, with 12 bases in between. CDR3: CASSLVGVIDEKLFF. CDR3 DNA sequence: TGCGCCAGCAGCTTGGTGGGGGTGATCGATGAAAAACTGTTTTTT.